This paragraph reports one T cell receptor beta chain. This sample was taken from a study of T cell responses to AZD1222 COVID-19 vaccine. The V and J ends lost 1 base and 1 base respectively, with 8 bases between them. CDR1 SGHTA and CDR2 FQGNSA come from the germline V gene. The length of the CDR3 is 14 residues. Clones were sequenced by immunoSEQ multiplex PCR, and TCRdb holds only the in-frame ones, with some missing. The sample includes approximately 200,000 clones, just over 85% of them seen just once. Sequenced material: peripheral blood, taken on day 0 of AZD1222 vaccination. The source is an adult in good health. The rearrangement joins TRBV7-2 to TRBJ2-7; D ambiguous. CDR3: CASSLVGSSYEQYF. DNA for the CDR3: TGTGCCAGCAGCTTAGTAGGCAGTTCCTACGAGCAGTACTTC.